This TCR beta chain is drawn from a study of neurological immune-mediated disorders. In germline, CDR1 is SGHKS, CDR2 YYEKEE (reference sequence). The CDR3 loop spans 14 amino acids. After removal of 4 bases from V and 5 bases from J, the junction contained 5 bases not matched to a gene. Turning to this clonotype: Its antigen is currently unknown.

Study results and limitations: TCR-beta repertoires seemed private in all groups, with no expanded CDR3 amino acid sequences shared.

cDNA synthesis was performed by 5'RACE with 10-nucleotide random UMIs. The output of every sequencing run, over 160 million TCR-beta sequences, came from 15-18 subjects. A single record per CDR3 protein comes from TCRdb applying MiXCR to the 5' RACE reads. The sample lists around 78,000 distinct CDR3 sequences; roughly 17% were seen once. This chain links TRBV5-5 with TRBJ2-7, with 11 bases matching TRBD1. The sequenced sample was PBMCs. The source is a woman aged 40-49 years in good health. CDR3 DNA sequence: TGTGCCAGCAGCACTAGGACAGGGGGCGACGAGCAGTACTTC. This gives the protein CASSTRTGGDEQYF.